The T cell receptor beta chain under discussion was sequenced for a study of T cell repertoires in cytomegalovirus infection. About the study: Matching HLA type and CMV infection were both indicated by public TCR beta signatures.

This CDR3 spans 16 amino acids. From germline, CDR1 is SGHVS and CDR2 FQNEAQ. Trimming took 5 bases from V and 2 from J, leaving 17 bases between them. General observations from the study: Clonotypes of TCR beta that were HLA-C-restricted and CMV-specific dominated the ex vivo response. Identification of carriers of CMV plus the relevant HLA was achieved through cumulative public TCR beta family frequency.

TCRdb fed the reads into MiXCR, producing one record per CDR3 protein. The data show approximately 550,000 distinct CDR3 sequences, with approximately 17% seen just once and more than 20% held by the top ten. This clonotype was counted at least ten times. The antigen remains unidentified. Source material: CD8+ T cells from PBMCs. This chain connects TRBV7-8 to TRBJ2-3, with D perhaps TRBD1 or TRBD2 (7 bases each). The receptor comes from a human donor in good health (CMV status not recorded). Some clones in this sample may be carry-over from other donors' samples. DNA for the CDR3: TGTGCCAGCAGCCTCTCAGGGGGGGGTTACACAGATACGCAGTATTTT. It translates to CASSLSGGGYTDTQYF.